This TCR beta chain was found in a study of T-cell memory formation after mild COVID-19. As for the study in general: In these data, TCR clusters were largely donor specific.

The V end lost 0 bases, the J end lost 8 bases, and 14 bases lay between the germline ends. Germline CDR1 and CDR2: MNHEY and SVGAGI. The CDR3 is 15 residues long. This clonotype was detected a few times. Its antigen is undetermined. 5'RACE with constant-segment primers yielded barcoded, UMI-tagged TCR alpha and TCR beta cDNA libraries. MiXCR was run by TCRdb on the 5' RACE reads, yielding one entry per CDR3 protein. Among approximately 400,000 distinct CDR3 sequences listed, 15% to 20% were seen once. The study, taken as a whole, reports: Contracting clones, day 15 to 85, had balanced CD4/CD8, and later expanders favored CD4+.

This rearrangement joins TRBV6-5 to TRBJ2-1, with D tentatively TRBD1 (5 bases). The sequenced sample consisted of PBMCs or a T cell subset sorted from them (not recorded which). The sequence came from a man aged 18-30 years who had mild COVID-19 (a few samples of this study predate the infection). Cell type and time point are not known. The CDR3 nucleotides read TGTGCCAGCAGTTACTCGAGGCAGGGTACGGATGAGCAGTTCTTC. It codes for CASSYSRQGTDEQFF.